These T cell receptor beta chains were read from a single sample in a study of cytomegalovirus exposure and HLA in healthy donors. The method was immunoSEQ multiplex PCR; TCRdb's version includes in-frame clones alone and lacks a portion of them. This sample carries 190,000 or so clones, less than 85% of them seen once, and the ten largest clones take 1.5%. Sequencing input: PBMCs. These receptors were obtained from a girl aged 5-17 years in good health and CMV-seropositive. CDR3s include the opening cysteine and the closing phenylalanine or tryptophan. The D gene is left open where the match is weak. Where a row states a size, it is once, few, many or the class of an expanded clone; other rows omit it.

.	TRBV18	.	TRBJ1-2	CASSPLKQYGYTF	TGTGCCAGCTCACCGCTAAAGCAATATGGCTACACCTTC
.	TRBV6-5	TRBD1	TRBJ1-4	CASSYDGTVNEKLFF	TGTGCCAGCAGTTATGACGGGACAGTGAATGAAAAACTGTTTTTT
.	TRBV6-1	TRBD1	TRBJ1-5	CASSELTGTVSNQPQHF	TGTGCCAGCAGTGAATTGACCGGGACAGTTAGCAATCAGCCCCAGCATTTT
.	TRBV7-7	TRBD1	TRBJ2-7	CASSWRRHAGQGVGEQYF	TGTGCCAGCAGCTGGCGACGCCACGCGGGACAGGGGGTGGGCGAGCAGTACTTC
few	TRBV29-1	.	TRBJ1-1	CSVTPAGGPNTEAFF	TGCAGCGTTACCCCGGCCGGGGGACCGAACACTGAAGCTTTCTTT
.	TRBV4-3	.	TRBJ1-2	CASSLLGQTTTNGYTF	TGCGCCAGCAGCCTCCTAGGCCAAACAACAACAAATGGCTACACCTTC
few	TRBV6-1	.	TRBJ1-1	CASSDKAANTEAFF	TGTGCCAGCAGTGACAAAGCGGCGAACACTGAAGCTTTCTTT
.	TRBV18	.	TRBJ1-3	CASSPLAESSGNTIYF	TGTGCCAGCTCACCATTAGCGGAAAGCTCTGGAAACACCATATATTTT
.	TRBV2	.	TRBJ2-2	CASTSDTGELFF	TGTGCCAGCACTAGCGACACCGGGGAGCTGTTTTTT
.	TRBV19	TRBD1	TRBJ1-5	CASSKNPGQGRQPQHF	TGTGCCAGTAGTAAAAACCCGGGACAGGGTCGACAGCCCCAGCATTTT
.	TRBV7-9	.	TRBJ2-3	CASIVNRFGTDTQYF	TGTGCCAGCATTGTCAATCGGTTCGGGACAGATACGCAGTATTTT
.	TRBV7-9	TRBD1	TRBJ2-4	CASSSRQGYIQYF	TGTGCCAGCAGCTCTCGACAGGGATACATTCAGTACTTC
.	TRBV5-1	.	TRBJ1-1	CASSLFTVNTEAFF	TGCGCCAGCAGCTTATTTACGGTGAACACTGAAGCTTTCTTT
once	TRBV5-4	.	TRBJ2-3	CASSSRTLTDTQYF	TGTGCCAGCAGCTCCCGGACATTAACAGATACGCAGTATTTT
.	TRBV7-8	.	TRBJ1-5	CASSLVRAGQPQHF	TGTGCCAGCAGCTTAGTCCGGGCGGGGCAGCCCCAGCATTTT
.	TRBV7-9	TRBD2	TRBJ2-2	CASRVAGGNTGELFF	TGTGCCAGCAGAGTGGCGGGGGGCAACACCGGGGAGCTGTTTTTT
.	TRBV9	.	TRBJ1-1	CASSGRQASMNTEAFF	TGTGCCAGCAGCGGTCGACAGGCTAGCATGAACACTGAAGCTTTCTTT
few	TRBV7-9	.	TRBJ2-7	CASSSPRTGTLSYEQYF	TGTGCCAGCAGCTCACCCAGAACAGGGACCCTCTCCTACGAGCAGTACTTC
.	TRBV29-1	.	TRBJ1-4	CSVGKGEGEKLFF	TGCAGCGTTGGGAAGGGAGAAGGGGAAAAACTGTTTTTT
.	TRBV6-5	.	TRBJ2-7	CATRALGRTYEQYF	TGTGCCACCAGGGCTTTGGGCAGGACCTACGAGCAGTACTTC
.	TRBV7-8	TRBD1	TRBJ1-5	CASSFRTGSSQPQHF	TGTGCCAGCAGCTTCCGGACAGGGTCTAGTCAGCCCCAGCATTTT
.	TRBV11-2	.	TRBJ1-6	CASSFFGSENSPLHF	TGTGCCAGCAGCTTTTTTGGGTCGGAGAATTCACCCCTCCACTTT
once	TRBV11-2	.	TRBJ1-3	CASSSLPQQGTGNTIYF	TGTGCCAGCAGCTCGCTCCCACAACAGGGCACTGGAAACACCATATATTTT
.	TRBV10-3	TRBD1	TRBJ2-7	CAISAPGDRASYEQYF	TGTGCCATCAGTGCCCCGGGGGACAGGGCCTCCTACGAGCAGTACTTC
.	TRBV5-1	TRBD1	TRBJ2-3	CASSSKGAPTDTQYF	TGCGCCAGCAGCTCCAAGGGGGCGCCCACAGATACGCAGTATTTT
few	TRBV11-3	.	TRBJ2-3	CASSLLALTDTQYF	TGTGCCAGCAGCTTACTAGCGCTCACAGATACGCAGTATTTT
.	TRBV29-1	TRBD2	TRBJ2-3	CSVKPSGGAPDTQYF	TGCAGCGTTAAACCTAGCGGGGGGGCCCCAGATACGCAGTATTTT